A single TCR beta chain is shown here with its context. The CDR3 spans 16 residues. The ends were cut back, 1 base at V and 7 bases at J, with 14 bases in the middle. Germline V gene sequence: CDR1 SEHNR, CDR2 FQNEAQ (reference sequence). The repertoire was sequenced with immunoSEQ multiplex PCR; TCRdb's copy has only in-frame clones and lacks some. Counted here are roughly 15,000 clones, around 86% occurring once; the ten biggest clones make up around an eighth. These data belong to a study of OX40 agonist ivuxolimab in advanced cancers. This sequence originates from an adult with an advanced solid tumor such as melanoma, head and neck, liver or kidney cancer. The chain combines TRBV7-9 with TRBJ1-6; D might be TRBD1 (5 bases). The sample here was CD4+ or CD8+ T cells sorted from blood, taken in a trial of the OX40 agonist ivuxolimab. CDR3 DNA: TGTGCCAGCAGCTTAGTTGGTCAGGGTGAGAATTCACCCCTCCACTTT. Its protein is CASSLVGQGENSPLHF.